In this sample, the clone carrying this T cell receptor beta chain turned up a few times. Its antigen is still unknown. The record originates from a study of HIV-infected patients and healthy controls. Study details: Early therapy brought no consistent CD8 count shift, though the CD4:CD8 ratio rose a little. General observations from the study: HIV-infected repertoires had significantly higher mean Gini indices than controls, possibly reflecting oligoclonality.

Alpha and beta constant-region primers primed reverse transcription of about 0.5 ug RNA. Each of the alpha and beta chains got its own library through chain-specific third strand synthesis with indices. TCRdb redid the calling of the 5' RACE reads with MiXCR, one entry per CDR3 protein. The sample records more than 9,000 distinct CDR3 sequences, less than 10% being singletons. All unsorted peripheral T cells were captured because whole blood was used without fractionation. Peripheral blood, roughly 2.5 ml, was drawn for RNA extraction. Enrolled donors were untreated HIV-infected adults about to begin antiretroviral therapy. The CDR3 has 14 residues. The V gene lost 4 bases and the J gene lost 5 bases, with 14 bases spanning the gap. CDR1 and CDR2 (germline): MNHEY, SVGEGT.

The input for sequencing was blood, taken before antiretroviral therapy. This TCR was recovered from an adult with HIV infection. The donor label of this sample is uncertain. V gene TRBV6-2 or TRBV6-3 combines with J gene TRBJ1-1; D ambiguous. CDR3 residues: CASSLGRVRTEAFF. The CDR3 DNA follows: TGTGCCAGCAGTTTGGGGAGGGTTCGAACTGAAGCTTTCTTT.